What follows are 26 T cell receptor beta chains derived from one specimen sequenced in a study of cytomegalovirus exposure and HLA in healthy donors. Use of 60 Vbeta and 13 Jbeta primers characterized the PCR. Using immunoSEQ multiplex PCR, the repertoire was profiled, and TCRdb retains in-frame clones only, with some absent. The sample yields roughly 200,000 clones, around 81% seen once. The sequenced material came from PBMCs. The receptors were sampled from a man aged 40-49 years in good health and CMV-seronegative.

The CDR3 nucleotides are TGCAGTGCTAGACAGGGGGACACCATATATTTT. This encodes CSARQGDTIYF. The chain joins TRBV20-1 to TRBJ1-3, with 7 bases fitting TRBD1. The CDR3 runs to 11 residues. The J segment lost 8 bases and the V segment lost 2 bases, leaving 0 bases of the junction unmatched. Looked up from germline, CDR1 is DFQATT and CDR2 is SNEGSKA (reference sequence).

The sample holds a few counts of this clone. The V call is TRBV9, the J call TRBJ1-1; D is undetermined. V dropped 4 bases and J dropped 4 bases, with 17 bases sitting between them. The CDR3 is 15 amino acids. Germline V gene sequence: CDR1 SGDLS, CDR2 YYNGEE. For the CDR3, the DNA is TGTGCCAGCAGCCCTAAAACAGCTACCTCCACTGAAGCTTTCTTT. As protein: CASSPKTATSTEAFF.

This clone was seen more than once but under ten times. J is TRBJ1-3 and V is TRBV30, with D possibly being TRBD1 (5 bases). CDR1 GTSNPN and CDR2 SVGIG come from the germline V gene (reference sequence). The CDR3 consists of 15 residues. V was shortened by 1 base and J by 1 base, with 11 bases between the two germline ends. CDR3 amino acids: CAWSAPGASGNTIYF. The CDR3 DNA reads TGTGCCTGGAGTGCCCCTGGGGCTTCTGGAAACACCATATATTTT. The variable domain in full, completed from reference TRBV30 and TRBJ1-3, reads SQTIHQWPATLVQPVGSPLSLECTVEGTSNPNLYWYRQAAGRGLQLLFYSVGIGQISSEVPQNLSASRPQDRQFILSSKKLLLSDSGFYLCAWSAPGASGNTIYFGEGSWLTVV.

The genes are TRBV7-2 and TRBJ2-3; 8 nucleotides agree with TRBD2. The V gene end was trimmed by 0 bases and the J gene end by 1 base; junction bases not matched to a gene: 0. The CDR3 has 15 amino acids. CDR1 is SGHTA and CDR2 is FQGNSA in the germline V gene. In nucleotides, the CDR3 is TGTGCCAGCAGCTTAGCGCGGGGGGGCACAGATACGCAGTATTTT. This gives the protein CASSLARGGTDTQYF.

This clone came up a few times. The chain is built from TRBV5-1 and TRBJ2-7; 7 bases match TRBD1. V lost 0 bases to trimming and J lost 5 bases; unmatched junction nucleotides: 5. CDR3 size: 14 residues. Germline values: CDR1 SGHRS, CDR2 YFSETQ. The CDR3 loop is CASSLEGQLDEQYF. CDR3 nucleotide sequence: TGCGCCAGCAGCTTGGAGGGACAGCTCGACGAGCAGTACTTC.

The chain links TRBV7-9 to TRBJ1-5; D might be TRBD1 (5 bases). V lost 2 bases, J lost 7 bases, and 12 bases lay in between. Germline V gene sequence: CDR1 SEHNR, CDR2 FQNEAQ (reference sequence). This CDR3 has 14 residues. CDR3 residues: CASSLSGNGQPQHF. The CDR3 region has the DNA TGTGCCAGCAGCTTATCAGGGAATGGCCAGCCCCAGCATTTT.

The chain is built from TRBV5-5 and TRBJ1-4; 8 positions agree with TRBD1. The germline V gene encodes CDR1 SGHKS and CDR2 YYEKEE (reference sequence). The CDR3 runs to 15 residues. Germline trimming cut 2 bases from V and 4 bases from J; bases unmatched to any gene: 4. The CDR3: CASSLPGQDNEKLFF. CDR3 sequence (DNA): TGTGCCAGCAGCTTACCGGGACAGGATAATGAAAAACTGTTTTTT.

This chain links TRBV29-1 with TRBJ1-1, with 8 bases matching TRBD1. The J segment lost 3 bases and the V segment lost 5 bases, leaving 5 bases of the junction unmatched. There are 13 residues in the CDR3. Looked up from germline, CDR1 is SQVTM and CDR2 is ANQGSEA. The CDR3 nucleotides read TGCAGCGTTTCCAACAGGGGGTACACTGAAGCTTTCTTT. Its translation is CSVSNRGYTEAFF.

The chain links TRBV19 to TRBJ2-1; 12 nucleotides align to TRBD2. The CDR3 length is 15 residues. From germline, CDR1 is LNHDA and CDR2 SQIVND (reference sequence). V lost 5 bases to trimming and J lost 9 bases; unmatched junction nucleotides: 8. The CDR3: CASSPSLAGGSEQFF. The CDR3 DNA reads TGTGCCAGTAGTCCGTCACTAGCGGGAGGTTCTGAGCAGTTCTTC.

This chain links TRBV5-4 with TRBJ1-6; 8 positions match TRBD1. The CDR3 extends over 15 amino acids. Germline CDR1 and CDR2: SGHNT and YYREEE (reference sequence). The trim removed 5 bases at V and 7 bases at J, leaving 8 bases unmatched. The CDR3 sequence is CASRSTGGRNSPLHF. CDR3 coding DNA: TGTGCCAGCAGGAGCACAGGGGGGCGAAATTCACCCCTCCACTTT.

CDR3 DNA sequence: TGTGCCAGCACCGAGGACGCGGGGATCTACAATGAGCAGTTCTTC. This codes for CASTEDAGIYNEQFF. The chain carries TRBV6-1 and TRBJ2-1; D may be TRBD2 (6 bases). V dropped 7 bases and J dropped 3 bases, with 16 bases sitting between them. This CDR3 contains 15 residues. Germline-derived CDR1 and CDR2 are MNHNS and SASEGT.

The rearrangement uses TRBV7-9 and TRBJ2-3; 10 bases align to TRBD1. The CDR3 is made up of 19 amino acids. Germline CDR1 reads SEHNR; CDR2 reads FQNEAQ (reference sequence). The J segment lost 2 bases and the V segment lost 2 bases, leaving 13 bases of the junction unmatched. The CDR3 loop is CASSLLGTGVRTFTDTQYF. Written as DNA, the CDR3 is TGTGCCAGCAGCTTACTCGGGACAGGGGTTAGGACTTTCACAGATACGCAGTATTTT.

The chain has TRBV7-2 and TRBJ1-4; 9 positions agree with TRBD1. The V segment lost 1 base and the J segment 5 bases; nucleotides outside the gene matches: 5. The germline gives CDR1 SGHTA, CDR2 FQGNSA. This CDR3 is 16 amino acids long. The CDR3: CASSLVVGTGNEKLFF. CDR3 nucleotides: TGTGCCAGCAGCTTAGTGGTTGGGACAGGGAATGAAAAACTGTTTTTT.

The J gene is TRBJ2-3, the V gene TRBV30; unclear D gene. Germline V CDR1 and CDR2: GTSNPN, SVGIG (reference sequence). V lost 2 bases and J 4 bases, leaving 7 bases between the germline ends. The CDR3 runs 12 residues. In DNA, the CDR3 is TGTGCCTGGAGTACAGCCCCAGATACGCAGTATTTT. It translates to CAWSTAPDTQYF.

This chain uses TRBV7-3 with TRBJ2-2, with D possibly being TRBD2 (6 bases). The germline CDR1 and CDR2 sequences are SGHTA and FQGTGA. V lost 4 bases, J lost 4 bases, and 10 bases lay in between. This CDR3 region has 14 residues. In DNA, the CDR3 is TGTGCCAGCAGCTCCCGGGACTTCACCGGGGAGCTGTTTTTT. The encoded protein is CASSSRDFTGELFF.

The chain couples TRBV5-4 to TRBJ1-4; D is undetermined. Germline assignment: CDR1 SGHNT and CDR2 YYREEE (reference sequence). Trimming took off 4 bases at V and 2 bases at J, with 12 bases between the two ends. This CDR3 contains 15 residues. The CDR3 reads CASSPTGSTNEKLFF. The CDR3, as DNA: TGTGCCAGCAGCCCGACGGGGTCCACTAATGAAAAACTGTTTTTT. Full variable domain (missing parts from reference TRBV5-4 and TRBJ1-4): ETGVTQSPTHLIKTRGQQVTLRCSSQSGHNTVSWYQQALGQGPQFIFQYYREEENGRGNFPPRFSGLQFPNYSSELNVNALELDDSALYLCASSPTGSTNEKLFFGSGTQLSVL.

The J gene is TRBJ1-4, the V gene TRBV5-5, with a possible D match to TRBD1 (6 bases). The CDR3 covers 14 residues. The germline CDR1 and CDR2 sequences are SGHKS and YYEKEE (reference sequence). V was clipped by 4 bases and J by 3 bases, with 10 bases between them. The CDR3 sequence: CASSTGQPNEKLFF. The CDR3 coding sequence is TGTGCCAGCAGCACTGGACAGCCTAATGAAAAACTGTTTTTT.

The rearrangement uses TRBV4-1 and TRBJ2-6, with a tentative D call TRBD2 (5 bases). The CDR3 runs to 17 residues. Trimming stripped 3 bases from V and 0 bases from J, with 12 bases between. The V gene's germline CDR1 is MGHRA and CDR2 YSYEKL. The CDR3 DNA sequence: TGCGCCAGCAGCCAGGGAGACACTCTCTCTGGGGCCAACGTCCTGACTTTC. Translation: CASSQGDTLSGANVLTF.

This clone was detected a few times. At the DNA level, this CDR3 is encoded by other sequences in the same sample as well. DNA for the CDR3: TGCGCCAGCAGCTTGGGCGGGGCAACTAATGAAAAACTGTTTTTT. It encodes CASSLGGATNEKLFF. The J gene is TRBJ1-4, the V gene TRBV5-1; D gene ambiguous. Germline values: CDR1 SGHRS, CDR2 YFSETQ. The germline V and J ends were trimmed by 0 bases and 0 bases, with 6 bases remaining between them. The CDR3 covers 15 residues.

The chain combines TRBV5-8 with TRBJ2-1; D is perhaps TRBD1 (6 bases). Trimming shortened V by 2 bases and J by 7 bases, and 19 bases separated the two germline ends. The germline V gene has CDR1 SGHTS and CDR2 YDEGEE. The CDR3 extends over 16 amino acids. Here the CDR3 DNA reads TGTGCCAGCAGCTTAAGAGGGCAGGGGTTCGGGAATGAGCAGTTCTTC. Translating gives CASSLRGQGFGNEQFF.

CDR3 sequence (DNA): TGCAGCGTTGATCGCAGGGGCTATGGCTACACCTTC. This encodes CSVDRRGYGYTF. V is TRBV29-1 and J is TRBJ1-2; a weak D match, TRBD1 (6 bases). V was clipped by 3 bases and J by 4 bases, with 9 bases between them. From germline, CDR1 is SQVTM and CDR2 ANQGSEA. CDR3 length: 12 residues.

As for this clone: Other DNA sequences in the same sample also yield this CDR3. The genes are TRBV11-2 and TRBJ1-1; the D gene is possibly TRBD1 (5 bases). CDR1 and CDR2 from the germline V gene are SGHAT and FQNNGV. V was pared by 1 base and J by 4 bases, with 10 bases between. The CDR3 contains 14 residues. CDR3 coding DNA: TGTGCCAGCAGCTTAGGCACAGGCGTCACTGAAGCTTTCTTT. It translates to CASSLGTGVTEAFF. Filled out from reference TRBV11-2 and TRBJ1-1, the complete variable domain reads EAGVAQSPRYKIIEKRQSVAFWCNPISGHATLYWYQQILGQGPKLLIQFQNNGVVDDSQLPKDRFSAERLKGVDSTLKIQPAKLEDSAVYLCASSLGTGVTEAFFGQGTRLTVV.

The chain is built from TRBV7-9 and TRBJ2-7; D may be TRBD2 (5 bases). The V end lost 5 bases, the J end lost 2 bases, and 19 bases lay between the germline ends. Germline loops: CDR1 SEHNR, CDR2 FQNEAQ (reference sequence). The CDR3 sequence is 16 residues long. The CDR3 loop is CASSPRETTKTYEQYF. The CDR3 DNA sequence: TGTGCCAGCAGCCCAAGGGAGACTACTAAGACCTACGAGCAGTACTTC.

The rearrangement uses TRBV4-3 and TRBJ2-5; no clear D gene. Trimming pared 1 base from V and 5 bases from J, leaving 8 bases between. The germline gives CDR1 LGHNA, CDR2 YSLEER. This CDR3 region has 13 residues. Here the CDR3 reads CASSQARSETQYF. The CDR3 DNA follows: TGCGCCAGCAGCCAAGCTAGGTCGGAGACCCAGTACTTC.

The chain combines TRBV5-4 with TRBJ1-1, with a possible D match to TRBD1 (5 bases). With 5 bases removed from V and 10 bases from J, the gap between germline ends came to 15 bases. The CDR3 has 12 residues. Looked up from germline, CDR1 is SGHNT and CDR2 is YYREEE (reference sequence). The CDR3 spells CASRNDGGVAFF. The CDR3 coding sequence is TGTGCCAGCAGAAACGACGGAGGGGTAGCTTTCTTT.

The rearrangement uses TRBV18 and TRBJ2-7; 11 bases match TRBD2. The CDR3 sequence is 15 residues long. The junction had 7 bases not matched to a gene; V was cut back by 6 bases and J by 3 bases. Germline values: CDR1 KGHSH, CDR2 LQKENI. This CDR3 is CASSPDSGGDYEQYF. The CDR3, as DNA: TGTGCCAGCTCTCCGGATAGCGGGGGGGACTACGAGCAGTACTTC.